The T cell receptor (beta chain) described here comes from a study of post-analysis software for immune sequencing data. The CDR3 has 14 amino acids. Germline V gene data show CDR1 as LGHNA and CDR2 as YSLEER. The ends were cut back, 0 bases at V and 6 bases at J, with 11 bases in the middle. As regards this clonotype: Its antigen is not known.

The study, taken as a whole, reports: Compared with controls, patients had more of about 5 TRBV segments, including TRBV5-6, TRBV5-1 and TRBV20-1.

Included in the TCR beta cDNA libraries were unique molecular identifiers. A population of 1 to 10 million T cells gave rise to about half a million cDNA molecules. TCRdb fed the PCR reads into MiXCR, producing one record per CDR3 protein. The sample lists about 770,000 distinct CDR3 sequences; around 42% were seen once. Sequences were obtained from blood. The chain carries TRBV4-3 and TRBJ1-1, with a tentative D call TRBD1 (5 bases). The TCR was taken from a girl aged 10 to 17 with multiple sclerosis. CDR3 loop: CASSQDRRDAEAFF. CDR3 in DNA: TGCGCCAGCAGCCAAGACAGGAGGGACGCTGAAGCTTTCTTT.